This entry concerns a single TCR beta chain. The antigen is not known. Other DNA sequences in the sample encode the same CDR3. V was pared by 1 base and J by 0 bases, with 6 bases between. Germline V lookup: CDR1 MNHNS, CDR2 SASEGT. The CDR3 is made up of 14 amino acids. These data originate in a study of shared clonotypes between healthy human individuals. Whole-study context: The study enrolled a couple of women and a few men aged 18 to 49.

Method: immunoSEQ multiplex PCR; TCRdb's copy keeps in-frame clones and lacks some. The table has a few hundred thousand clones, roughly 97% seen once; the top ten hold about 0.06%. The investigators split CD4+ cells into a CD45RA+ naive subset and a CD45RA-negative memory subset. Whole-study findings and limits: Larger estimated richness was generally seen in naive subsets than in memory subsets.

The origin of this receptor is a woman aged 25 to 39 in good health. The genes are TRBV6-1 and TRBJ1-1; a weak D match, TRBD1 (6 bases). The specimen was naive CD4+ T cells sorted from blood. Subset denoted: CD45RA+ positively selected. CDR3 coding DNA: TGTGCCAGCAGTGAAGGGACAGTGAACACTGAAGCTTTCTTT. This sequence encodes CASSEGTVNTEAFF.